This section outlines one TCR beta chain sequence together with its context. Antigen specificity is unknown. These data originate in a study of cytomegalovirus exposure and HLA in healthy donors. Notes on the study in general: Compared with the roughly 670-donor mean, an Asian-associated ancestry cluster reportedly had fewer N-insertions, according to a later analysis. Prior analysis indicated that the majority of TCR beta V segments exhibited productivity approximately 87% or approximately 30% of the time.

The PCR had 60 Vbeta and 13 Jbeta primers. Only in-frame clones appear in the TCRdb table, and some are missing; sequencing was by immunoSEQ multiplex PCR. Here the sample spans hundreds of thousands of clones, 75% being singletons. Sequenced sample: PBMCs. The sequence derives from a young woman in good health and CMV-seronegative.

CDR3 sequence reads: CASGLVLSTGEANQPQHF. CDR3 coding DNA: TGTGCTAGTGGTTTGGTACTCTCGACAGGGGAGGCCAATCAGCCCCAGCATTTT. This chain connects TRBV12-5 to TRBJ1-5; 8 nucleotides line up with TRBD1. The CDR3 has 18 residues. V lost 0 bases to trimming and J lost 3 bases; unmatched junction nucleotides: 10. CDR1 LGHNT and CDR2 FRNRAP come from the germline V gene. Together with reference TRBV12-5 and TRBJ1-5, the CDR3 gives the full variable domain: DARVTQTPRHKVTEMGQEVTMRCQPILGHNTVFWYRQTMMQGLELLAYFRNRAPLDDSGMPKDRFSAEMPDATLATLKIQPSEPRDSAVYFCASGLVLSTGEANQPQHFGDGTRLSIL.